These 29 T cell receptor beta chains were all obtained from the same sample, sequenced in a study of blood T cell repertoires in COVID-19 (dated by TCRdb to 2020 to 2022). The library was built by means of the immunoSEQ multiplex PCR assay. TCRdb holds this immuneACCESS table with in-frame rearrangements only. Some clones are missing; in checked studies, unresolved V genes explain under half, and the rest has no known cause. The sample yields about 200,000 clones; about 88% were counted once. Clones ranked in the top ten supply roughly a sixth of the sample. Sequenced: peripheral blood. The receptors originated from a man in his forties or fifties with COVID-19, enrolled during active disease.

V is TRBV30 and J is TRBJ1-1; perhaps TRBD1 as D (5 bases). Germline CDR1 is GTSNPN and CDR2 is SVGIG (reference sequence). The V gene lost 4 bases and the J gene lost 1 base, with 10 bases spanning the gap. The CDR3 sequence is 13 residues long. The CDR3 loop is CAWNRRENTEAFF. CDR3 coding DNA: TGTGCCTGGAATCGCAGGGAGAACACTGAAGCTTTCTTT.

The chain uses TRBV29-1 and TRBJ1-1; D may be TRBD1 (6 bases). V lost 4 bases to trimming and J lost 2 bases, with 8 bases between them. The length of the CDR3 is 12 residues. Per germline, CDR1 SQVTM and CDR2 ANQGSEA. CDR3: CSVGRGNTEAFF. As DNA, the CDR3 is TGCAGCGTTGGCAGGGGCAACACTGAAGCTTTCTTT.

This clone was counted a single time. The chain joins TRBV24-1 to TRBJ2-3; 14 bases are a match to TRBD2. The J segment lost 6 bases and the V segment lost 4 bases, leaving 8 bases of the junction unmatched. Germline CDR1 reads KGHDR; CDR2 reads SFDVKD. The CDR3 has 17 residues. This chain's CDR3 is CATSDHGLAGGRDTQYF. DNA of the CDR3: TGTGCCACCAGTGACCACGGACTAGCGGGAGGAAGGGATACGCAGTATTTT.

The rearrangement uses TRBV20-1 and TRBJ2-3, with D maybe TRBD2 (5 bases). This CDR3 comprises 11 residues. CDR1 DFQATT and CDR2 SNEGSKA come from the germline V gene (reference sequence). V lost 6 bases and J lost 7, with 11 bases in between. The CDR3 protein is CSATTGNTQYF. The CDR3 DNA sequence: TGCAGTGCAACTACGGGGAATACGCAGTATTTT.

The V and J genes are TRBV3-1 (or the pseudogene TRBV3-2) and TRBJ1-1, with 7 bases lining up with TRBD1. From germline, CDR1 is LGHDT and CDR2 YNNKEL (reference sequence). This CDR3 is 14 amino acids long. Trimming removed 5 bases from V and 1 base from J; junction bases left unmatched: 4. CDR3 nucleotide sequence: TGTGCCAGCAGCTACAGGGGATCGAACACTGAAGCTTTCTTT. Protein product: CASSYRGSNTEAFF.

The V call is TRBV19, the J call TRBJ2-1, with D hard to call. V was shortened by 6 bases and J by 4 bases, with 10 bases between the two germline ends. In germline, CDR1 is LNHDA, CDR2 SQIVND (reference sequence). CDR3 size: 13 residues. The CDR3 spells CASSQGGYNEQFF. Here the CDR3 DNA reads TGTGCCAGTAGCCAAGGCGGATACAATGAGCAGTTCTTC.

CDR3 sequence reads: CASSQSGGPQETQYF. CDR3 coding DNA: TGTGCCAGCAGCCAAAGCGGGGGGCCCCAAGAGACCCAGTACTTC. The gene calls are TRBV3-1 (or the pseudogene TRBV3-2) and TRBJ2-5; 9 bases align to TRBD2. V lost 2 bases, J lost 1 base, and 2 bases stayed unmatched. This CDR3 comprises 15 residues. Germline V lookup: CDR1 LGHDT, CDR2 YNNKEL (reference sequence).

This chain connects TRBV7-6 to TRBJ2-2; TRBD2 aligns across 10 bases. Germline CDR1 SGHVS, CDR2 FNYEAQ. The CDR3 loop spans 18 amino acids. The trim removed 2 bases at V and 2 bases at J, leaving 8 bases unmatched. The CDR3, as DNA: TGTGCCAGCAGCTTACAACTAGCGGGGAACTTAAACACCGGGGAGCTGTTTTTT. Its protein is CASSLQLAGNLNTGELFF.

This clone appeared a single time. V and J are TRBV5-1 and TRBJ2-6, with D possibly matching TRBD1 (6 bases). Trimming stripped 4 bases from V and 2 bases from J, with 10 bases between. The germline gives CDR1 SGHRS, CDR2 YFSETQ. This CDR3 is 15 amino acids long. CDR3 region: CASSINRAGANVLTF. CDR3 coding DNA: TGCGCCAGCAGCATTAACAGGGCTGGGGCCAACGTCCTGACTTTC.

A word on this clone: Other nucleotide sequences from this sample produce the same CDR3. The chain combines TRBV18 with TRBJ1-6; tentatively, D is TRBD1 (5 bases). V was cut by 4 bases and J by 0 bases, with 16 bases left in between. The germline V gene has CDR1 KGHSH and CDR2 LQKENI. The CDR3 consists of 18 residues. The CDR3 DNA is TGTGCCAGCTCACAAACCCAGGGATTGAGCTCCTATAATTCACCCCTCCACTTT. The encoded protein is CASSQTQGLSSYNSPLHF. The entire variable domain, with the rest obtained from reference TRBV18 and TRBJ1-6, is as follows: NAGVMQNPRHLVRRRGQEARLRCSPMKGHSHVYWYRQLPEEGLKFMVYLQKENIIDESGMPKERFSAEFPKEGPSILRIQQVVRGDSAAYFCASSQTQGLSSYNSPLHFGNGTRLTVT.

A word on this clone: At one end, the junction sequence differs from germline, possibly due to a read error. The chain joins TRBV7-7 to TRBJ2-2; possible D gene TRBD2, 6 bases. The CDR3 covers 12 residues. Germline V gene lookup returns CDR1 SSHAT and CDR2 FNYEAQ (reference sequence). The CDR3 DNA sequence: TGTGCTAGCAGCCCTAGCGCCGGGGAGCTGTTTTTT. It codes for CASSPSAGELFF.

The CDR3 spells CASSWGQGNSPLHF. CDR3 coding DNA: TGTGCCAGCAGCTGGGGACAGGGAAATTCACCCCTCCACTTT. V usage is TRBV7-3 and J usage is TRBJ1-6; 9 bases agree with TRBD1. The V and J ends lost 4 bases and 7 bases, in that order; junction bases with no gene match: 2. The CDR3 covers 14 residues. CDR1 is SGHTA, CDR2 FQGTGA, per germline.

The chain uses TRBV4-1 and TRBJ1-3, with D possibly matching TRBD1 (5 bases). V was cut by 0 bases and J by 7 bases, with 10 bases left in between. The CDR3 spans 14 residues. Germline assignment: CDR1 MGHRA and CDR2 YSYEKL. CDR3 nucleotide sequence: TGCGCCAGCAGCCAAGATGCAGGGTTTAACACCATATATTTT. Protein: CASSQDAGFNTIYF.

This rearrangement joins TRBV7-9 to TRBJ2-7, with D possibly matching TRBD1 (7 bases). The CDR3 is made up of 17 amino acids. Germline V gene lookup returns CDR1 SEHNR and CDR2 FQNEAQ (reference sequence). V lost 5 bases and J lost 3, with 23 bases in between. CDR3 bases: TGTGCCAGCAGCCCTACCCCAGGGGGGAAAAGGGTCTACGAGCAGTACTTC. This encodes CASSPTPGGKRVYEQYF.

The gene calls are TRBV2 and TRBJ2-5; TRBD2 aligns across 13 bases. Germline V lookup: CDR1 SNHLY, CDR2 FYNNEI. V was clipped by 4 bases and J by 6 bases; unmatched bases: 8. The CDR3 loop spans 16 amino acids. The CDR3 here is CASSGSGTSGMKTQYF. In DNA form, the CDR3 reads TGTGCCAGCAGTGGCTCCGGGACTAGCGGGATGAAGACCCAGTACTTC.

The rearrangement joins TRBV20-1 to TRBJ2-1; 7 nucleotides match TRBD2. Germline loops: CDR1 DFQATT, CDR2 SNEGSKA (reference sequence). The CDR3 loop spans 14 amino acids. J lost 0 bases, V lost 3 bases, and 2 bases had no gene match. The CDR3 nucleotides are TGCAGTGCTAGTAGGACTAGCTCCTACAATGAGCAGTTCTTC. Translating it yields CSASRTSSYNEQFF.

The chain has TRBV2 and TRBJ1-4; 8 nucleotides agree with TRBD1. CDR3 length equals 16 residues. The J segment lost 3 bases and the V segment lost 6 bases, leaving 9 bases of the junction unmatched. CDR1 and CDR2 from the germline V gene are SNHLY and FYNNEI. CDR3: CASSEQGVAANEKLFF. The DNA of the CDR3 is TGTGCCAGCAGCGAACAGGGGGTGGCGGCTAATGAAAAACTGTTTTTT.

The J gene is TRBJ2-2, the V gene TRBV7-6, with 10 nucleotides matching TRBD2. CDR1 is SGHVS, CDR2 FNYEAQ, per germline. The ends lost 4 bases at V and 2 bases at J; junction bases unmatched: 4. The CDR3 has 16 residues. Written as DNA, the CDR3 is TGTGCCAGCAGCTCCGGACTAGCGGTAAACACCGGGGAGCTGTTTTTT. Its translation: CASSSGLAVNTGELFF.

The genes are TRBV5-5 and TRBJ2-7, with 10 positions matching TRBD2. Looked up from germline, CDR1 is SGHKS and CDR2 is YYEKEE (reference sequence). The CDR3 covers 14 residues. After removal of 4 bases from V and 3 bases from J, the junction contained 4 bases not matched to a gene. The CDR3 DNA reads as TGTGCCAGCAGCAGTGGACTAGCGGTCTACGAGCAGTACTTC. Translated, it gives CASSSGLAVYEQYF. Full variable domain (rest looked up from reference TRBV5-5 and TRBJ2-7): DAGVTQSPTHLIKTRGQQVTLRCSPISGHKSVSWYQQVLGQGPQFIFQYYEKEERGRGNFPDRFSARQFPNYSSELNVNALLLGDSALYLCASSSGLAVYEQYFGPGTRLTVT.

The sample holds one count of this clone. The chain combines TRBV7-3 with TRBJ2-3; 11 positions match TRBD2. The CDR3 is 16 amino acids. Germline lookup yields CDR1 SGHTA and CDR2 FQGTGA. Trimming cost V 4 bases and J 5 bases; bases outside gene matches: 8. CDR3 protein: CASSSRASGRRDTQYF. CDR3 nucleotide sequence: TGTGCCAGCAGCTCACGGGCTAGCGGGAGGCGAGATACGCAGTATTTT.

The J gene is TRBJ2-7, the V gene TRBV18; no clear D gene. CDR1 is KGHSH, CDR2 LQKENI, per germline. The CDR3 consists of 13 residues. V was shortened by 6 bases and J by 1 base, with 10 bases between the two germline ends. CDR3 coding DNA: TGTGCCAGCTCCTCACCGACATCCTACGAGCAGTACTTC. Its translation is CASSSPTSYEQYF. The full variable domain, its missing parts supplied by reference TRBV18 and TRBJ2-7, is NAGVMQNPRHLVRRRGQEARLRCSPMKGHSHVYWYRQLPEEGLKFMVYLQKENIIDESGMPKERFSAEFPKEGPSILRIQQVVRGDSAAYFCASSSPTSYEQYFGPGTRLTVT.

On this clone itself: The same CDR3 is also encoded by other DNA sequences in this sample. The V call is TRBV6-5, the J call TRBJ2-2; 8 bases fit TRBD2. J lost 1 base, V lost 5 bases, and 3 bases had no gene match. Germline CDR1 reads MNHEY; CDR2 reads SVGAGI. This CDR3 region has 15 residues. As DNA, the CDR3 is TGTGCCAGCAGTCCGACTAGCGTGAACACCGGGGAGCTGTTTTTT. Translating gives CASSPTSVNTGELFF.

V gene TRBV5-1 combines with J gene TRBJ1-2, with D perhaps TRBD1 (6 bases). The CDR3 has 15 amino acids. V lost 4 bases and J 6 bases, leaving 19 bases between the germline ends. Germline lookup yields CDR1 SGHRS and CDR2 YFSETQ. CDR3 nucleotides: TGCGCCAGCAGCCCCAGGCGGACAGAAGAAGATGGCTACACCTTC. Translated, it gives CASSPRRTEEDGYTF.

The genes are TRBV6-1 and TRBJ2-2; 9 nucleotides line up with TRBD1. Looked up from germline, CDR1 is MNHNS and CDR2 is SASEGT. CDR3 length equals 15 residues. V trimming: 2 bases; J trimming: 4 bases; junction bases outside the gene matches: 2. CDR3 region: CASSERGQGTGELFF. CDR3 in DNA: TGTGCCAGCAGTGAAAGGGGACAGGGCACCGGGGAGCTGTTTTTT.

The chain carries TRBV7-9 and TRBJ1-6; a weak D match, TRBD1 (5 bases). Germline CDR1 reads SEHNR; CDR2 reads FQNEAQ (reference sequence). The CDR3 extends over 19 amino acids. V dropped 2 bases and J dropped 0 bases, with 17 bases sitting between them. The CDR3 reads CASSLMWAGRSSYNSPLHF. In DNA, the CDR3 is TGTGCCAGCAGCTTAATGTGGGCGGGGCGCAGCTCCTATAATTCACCCCTCCACTTT.

The chain is built from TRBV7-3 and TRBJ1-3, with D hard to call. Per the germline V gene, CDR1 is SGHTA and CDR2 is FQGTGA. This CDR3 has 13 amino acids. Deletions cut 4 bases from V and 4 bases from J, with 8 bases between. CDR3 loop: CASSSGAGNTIYF. DNA of the CDR3: TGTGCCAGCAGCTCGGGTGCCGGAAACACCATATATTTT.

This clone was found once. The V call is TRBV28, the J call TRBJ2-2; 14 positions match TRBD2. The V gene end was trimmed by 5 bases and the J gene end by 3 bases; junction bases not matched to a gene: 2. The CDR3 is 16 residues long. The germline gives CDR1 MDHEN, CDR2 SYDVKM. The DNA for the CDR3 is TGTGCCAGCAGTCGGGGACTAGCGGGAGACACCGGGGAGCTGTTTTTT. It yields the protein CASSRGLAGDTGELFF.

The sample holds one count of this clone. J is TRBJ1-2 and V is TRBV25-1, with 9 bases fitting TRBD1. The germline V gene has CDR1 MGHDK and CDR2 SYGVNS. The CDR3 is 16 residues long. V was pared by 2 bases and J by 3 bases, with 7 bases of the junction left unmatched. CDR3 sequence reads: CASSERGQGLYYGYTF. Here the CDR3 DNA reads TGTGCCAGCAGTGAAAGGGGACAGGGACTCTACTATGGCTACACCTTC.

This clone was counted only a few times. The rearrangement uses TRBV4-3 and TRBJ1-2, with TRBD1 matching 9 bases. Germline V CDR1 and CDR2: LGHNA, YSLEER. The CDR3 spans 15 residues. J gave up 6 bases and V 4 bases, and 9 bases lay outside the gene matches. The CDR3 loop is CASSPWTGDENGYTF. CDR3 DNA: TGCGCCAGCAGCCCATGGACAGGGGATGAGAATGGCTACACCTTC.